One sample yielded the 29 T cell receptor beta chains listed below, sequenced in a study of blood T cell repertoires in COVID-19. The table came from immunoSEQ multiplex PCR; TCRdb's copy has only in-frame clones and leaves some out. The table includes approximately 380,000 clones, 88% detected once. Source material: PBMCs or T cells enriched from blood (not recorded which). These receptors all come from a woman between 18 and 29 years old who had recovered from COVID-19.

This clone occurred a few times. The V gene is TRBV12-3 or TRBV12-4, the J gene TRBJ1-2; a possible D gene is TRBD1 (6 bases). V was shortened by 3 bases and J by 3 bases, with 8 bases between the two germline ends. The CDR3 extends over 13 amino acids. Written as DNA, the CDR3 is TGTGCCAGCAGTTTCTCAGGGGACTATGGCTACACCTTC. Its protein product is CASSFSGDYGYTF.

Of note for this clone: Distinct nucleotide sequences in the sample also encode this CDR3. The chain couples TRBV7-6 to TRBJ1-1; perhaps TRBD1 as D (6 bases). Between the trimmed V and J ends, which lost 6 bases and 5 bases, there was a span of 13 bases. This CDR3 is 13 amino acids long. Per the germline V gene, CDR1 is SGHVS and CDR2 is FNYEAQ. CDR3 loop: CASSSTGNTEAFF. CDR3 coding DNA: TGTGCCAGCAGTTCAACAGGGAATACTGAAGCTTTCTTT.

As DNA, the CDR3 is TGCGCCAGCAGCCAAGATGGGGCACAGAACACTGAAGCTTTCTTT. This codes for CASSQDGAQNTEAFF. This chain joins TRBV4-1 and TRBJ1-1, with D possibly being TRBD1 (5 bases). V gave up 0 bases and J gave up 1 base, with 9 bases separating them. There are 15 residues in the CDR3. Germline lookup yields CDR1 MGHRA and CDR2 YSYEKL.

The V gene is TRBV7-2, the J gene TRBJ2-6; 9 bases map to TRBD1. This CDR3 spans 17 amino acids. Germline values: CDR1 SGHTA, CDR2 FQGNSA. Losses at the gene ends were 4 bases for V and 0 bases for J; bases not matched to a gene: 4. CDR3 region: CASSSQTGGSGANVLTF. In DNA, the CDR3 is TGTGCCAGCAGCTCCCAGACAGGGGGCTCTGGGGCCAACGTCCTGACTTTC.

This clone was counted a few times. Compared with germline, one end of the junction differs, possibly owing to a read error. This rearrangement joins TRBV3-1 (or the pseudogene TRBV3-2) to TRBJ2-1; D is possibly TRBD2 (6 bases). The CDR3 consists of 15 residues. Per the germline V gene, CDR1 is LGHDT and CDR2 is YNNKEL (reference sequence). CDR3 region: CASRQEDGGHNEQFF. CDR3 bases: TGTGCCAGCCGCCAAGAGGACGGGGGTCACAATGAGCAGTTCTTC.

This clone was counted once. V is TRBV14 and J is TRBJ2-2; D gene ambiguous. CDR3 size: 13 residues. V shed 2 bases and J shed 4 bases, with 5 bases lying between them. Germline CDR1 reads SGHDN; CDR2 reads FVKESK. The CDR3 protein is CASSQSSTGELFF. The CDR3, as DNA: TGTGCCAGCAGCCAATCGTCCACCGGGGAGCTGTTTTTT.

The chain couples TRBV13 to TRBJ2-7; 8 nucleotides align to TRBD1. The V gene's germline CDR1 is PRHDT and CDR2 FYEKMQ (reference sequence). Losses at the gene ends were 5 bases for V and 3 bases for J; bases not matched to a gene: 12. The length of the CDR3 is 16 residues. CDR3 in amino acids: CASSVRPRDRNYEQYF. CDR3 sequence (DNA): TGTGCCAGCAGCGTTCGCCCCCGGGACAGGAACTACGAGCAGTACTTC. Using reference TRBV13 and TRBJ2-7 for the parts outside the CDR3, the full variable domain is AAGVIQSPRHLIKEKRETATLKCYPIPRHDTVYWYQQGPGQDPQFLISFYEKMQSDKGSIPDRFSAQQFSDYHSELNMSSLELGDSALYFCASSVRPRDRNYEQYFGPGTRLTVT.

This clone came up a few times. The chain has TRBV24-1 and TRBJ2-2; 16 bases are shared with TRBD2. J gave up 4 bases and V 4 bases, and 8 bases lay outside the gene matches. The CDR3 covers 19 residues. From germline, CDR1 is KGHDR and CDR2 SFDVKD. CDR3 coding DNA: TGTGCCACCAGTGACTCTGGGACTAGCGGGGGGGCGGTCACCGGGGAGCTGTTTTTT. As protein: CATSDSGTSGGAVTGELFF.

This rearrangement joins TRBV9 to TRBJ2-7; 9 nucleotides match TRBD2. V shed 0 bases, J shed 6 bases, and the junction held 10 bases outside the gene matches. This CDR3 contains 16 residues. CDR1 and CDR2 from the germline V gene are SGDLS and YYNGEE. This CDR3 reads CASSVDGLAGRSEQYF. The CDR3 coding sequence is TGTGCCAGCAGCGTAGATGGCCTAGCGGGGAGATCCGAGCAGTACTTC.

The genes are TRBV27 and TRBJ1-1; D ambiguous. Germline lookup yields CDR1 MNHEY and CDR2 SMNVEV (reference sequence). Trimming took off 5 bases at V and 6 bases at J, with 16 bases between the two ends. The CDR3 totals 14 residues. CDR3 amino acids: CASSPAFGVAEAFF. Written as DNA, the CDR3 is TGTGCCAGCAGTCCCGCGTTCGGGGTCGCTGAAGCTTTCTTT.

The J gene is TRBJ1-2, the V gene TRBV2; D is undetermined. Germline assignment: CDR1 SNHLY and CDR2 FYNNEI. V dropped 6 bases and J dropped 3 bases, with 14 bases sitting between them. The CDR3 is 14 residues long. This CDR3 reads CASRKNGVDYGYTF. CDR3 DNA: TGTGCCAGCAGGAAAAACGGGGTAGACTATGGCTACACCTTC.

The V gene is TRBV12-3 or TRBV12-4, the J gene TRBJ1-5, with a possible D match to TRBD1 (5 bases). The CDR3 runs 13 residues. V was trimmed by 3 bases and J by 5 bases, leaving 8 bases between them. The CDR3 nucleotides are TGTGCCAGCAGTTTTAAAGGGGATCAGCCCCAGCATTTT. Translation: CASSFKGDQPQHF.

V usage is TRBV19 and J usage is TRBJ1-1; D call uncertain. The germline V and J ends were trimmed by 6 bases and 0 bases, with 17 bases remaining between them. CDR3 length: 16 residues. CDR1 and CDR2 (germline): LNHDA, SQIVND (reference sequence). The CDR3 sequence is CASSPEGTAMNTEAFF. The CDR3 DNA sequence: TGTGCCAGTAGCCCGGAGGGAACTGCTATGAACACTGAAGCTTTCTTT.

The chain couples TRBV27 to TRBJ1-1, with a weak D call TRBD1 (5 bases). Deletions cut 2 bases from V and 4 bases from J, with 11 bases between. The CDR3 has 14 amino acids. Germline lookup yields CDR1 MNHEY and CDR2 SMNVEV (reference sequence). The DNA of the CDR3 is TGTGCCAGCAGTTTAGGGACTTCGGGCACTGAAGCTTTCTTT. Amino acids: CASSLGTSGTEAFF.

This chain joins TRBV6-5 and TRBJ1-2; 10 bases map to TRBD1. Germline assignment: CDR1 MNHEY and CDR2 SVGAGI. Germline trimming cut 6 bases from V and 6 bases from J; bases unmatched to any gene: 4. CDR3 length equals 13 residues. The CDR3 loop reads CASRLGQGDGYTF. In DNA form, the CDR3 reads TGTGCCAGCAGGCTCGGACAGGGGGATGGCTACACCTTC.

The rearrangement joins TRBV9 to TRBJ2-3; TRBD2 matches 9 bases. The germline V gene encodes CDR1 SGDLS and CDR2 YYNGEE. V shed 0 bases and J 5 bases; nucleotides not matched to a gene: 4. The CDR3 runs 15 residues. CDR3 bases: TGTGCCAGCAGCGTAGGCGGGGGGGAAGAAGATACGCAGTATTTT. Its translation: CASSVGGGEEDTQYF.

The CDR3 sequence: CASSPRGQGHTEAFF. The CDR3 DNA is TGCGCCAGCAGCCCAAGGGGCCAGGGCCACACTGAAGCTTTCTTT. The chain employs TRBV4-3 and TRBJ1-1; TRBD1 might be the D (5 bases). V gave up 4 bases and J gave up 3 bases, with 15 bases separating them. This CDR3 region has 15 residues. Germline-derived CDR1 and CDR2 are LGHNA and YSLEER.

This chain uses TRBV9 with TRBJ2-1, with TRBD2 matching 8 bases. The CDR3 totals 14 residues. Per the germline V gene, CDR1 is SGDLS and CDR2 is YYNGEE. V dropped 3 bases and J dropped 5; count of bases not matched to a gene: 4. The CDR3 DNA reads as TGTGCCAGCAGCGCGGGGGGGCCACACAATGAGCAGTTCTTC. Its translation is CASSAGGPHNEQFF.

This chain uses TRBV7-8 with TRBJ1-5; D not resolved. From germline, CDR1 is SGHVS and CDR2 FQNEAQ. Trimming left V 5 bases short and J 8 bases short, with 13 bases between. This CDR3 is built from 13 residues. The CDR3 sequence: CASSRTRSEPQHF. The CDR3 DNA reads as TGTGCCAGCAGCCGTACTCGAAGTGAGCCCCAGCATTTT.

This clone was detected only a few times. The CDR3 DNA is TGTGCCAGCAGCACCGCGGCGGGGGGGCGAACCAATGAGCAGTTCTTC. It is translated as CASSTAAGGRTNEQFF. V and J are TRBV7-2 and TRBJ2-1; 9 bases fit TRBD2. Germline V gives CDR1 SGHTA, CDR2 FQGNSA. This CDR3 contains 16 residues. With 5 bases clipped from V and 6 bases from J, the junction kept 11 bases outside the gene matches.

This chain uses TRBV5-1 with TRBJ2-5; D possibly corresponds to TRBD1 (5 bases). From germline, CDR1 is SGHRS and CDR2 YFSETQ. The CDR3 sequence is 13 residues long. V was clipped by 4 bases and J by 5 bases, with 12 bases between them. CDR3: CASSPGLGETQYF. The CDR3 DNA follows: TGCGCCAGCAGCCCAGGGTTAGGGGAGACCCAGTACTTC.

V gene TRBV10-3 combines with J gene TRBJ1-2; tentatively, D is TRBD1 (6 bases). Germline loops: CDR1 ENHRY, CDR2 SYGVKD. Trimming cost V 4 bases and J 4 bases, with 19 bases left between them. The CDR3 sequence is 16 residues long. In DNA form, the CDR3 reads TGTGCCATCAGTGCCCCCGACAGGCAATCTATCTATGGCTACACCTTC. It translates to CAISAPDRQSIYGYTF.

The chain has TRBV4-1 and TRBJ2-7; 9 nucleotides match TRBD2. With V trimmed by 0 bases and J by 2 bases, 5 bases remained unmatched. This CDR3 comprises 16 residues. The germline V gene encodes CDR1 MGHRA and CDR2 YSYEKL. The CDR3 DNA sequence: TGCGCCAGCAGCCAAGATCCGGCTAGCGGGACCTACGAGCAGTACTTC. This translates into CASSQDPASGTYEQYF.

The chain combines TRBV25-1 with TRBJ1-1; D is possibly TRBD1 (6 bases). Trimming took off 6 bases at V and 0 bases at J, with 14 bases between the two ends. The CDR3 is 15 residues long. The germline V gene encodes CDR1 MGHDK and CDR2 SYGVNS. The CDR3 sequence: CASSPTTGLNTEAFF. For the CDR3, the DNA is TGTGCCAGCAGCCCCACCACAGGGTTGAACACTGAAGCTTTCTTT.

CDR3 nucleotide sequence: TGTGCCAGCAGTCCCCGGTCTATTACCGGGGAGCTGTTTTTT. The encoded protein is CASSPRSITGELFF. The V and J genes are TRBV6-6 and TRBJ2-2, with D hard to call. V was clipped by 5 bases and J by 5 bases, with 12 bases between them. The CDR3 spans 14 residues. CDR1 and CDR2 (germline): MNHNY, SVGAGI (reference sequence).

CDR3 in DNA: TGTGCCAGCAGCCGTAGCGGGGGGGCACTCGCAGATACGCAGTATTTT. Amino acid sequence: CASSRSGGALADTQYF. The V call is TRBV7-2, the J call TRBJ2-3; 11 nucleotides match TRBD2. Germline CDR1 and CDR2: SGHTA and FQGNSA. Trimming removed 5 bases from V and 4 bases from J; junction bases left unmatched: 8. The CDR3 spans 16 residues.

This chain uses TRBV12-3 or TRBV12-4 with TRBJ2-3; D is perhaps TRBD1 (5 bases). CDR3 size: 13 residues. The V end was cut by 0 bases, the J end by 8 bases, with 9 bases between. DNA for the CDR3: TGTGCCAGCAGTTTAGCCGACAGACCTACGCAGTATTTT. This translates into CASSLADRPTQYF.

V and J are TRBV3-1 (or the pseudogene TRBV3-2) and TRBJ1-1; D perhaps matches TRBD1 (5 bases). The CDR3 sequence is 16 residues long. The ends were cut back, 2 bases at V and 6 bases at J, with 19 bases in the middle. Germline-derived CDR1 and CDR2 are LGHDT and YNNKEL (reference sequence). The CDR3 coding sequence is TGTGCCAGCAGCCAAAATCTGGACCCAGGGTCGGCTGAAGCTTTCTTT. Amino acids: CASSQNLDPGSAEAFF.

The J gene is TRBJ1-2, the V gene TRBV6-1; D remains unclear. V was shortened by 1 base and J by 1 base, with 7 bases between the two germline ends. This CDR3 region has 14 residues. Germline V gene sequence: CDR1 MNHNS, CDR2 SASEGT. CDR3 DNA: TGTGCCAGCAGTGAAGAGTACAGTAACTATGGCTACACCTTC. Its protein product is CASSEEYSNYGYTF.